This T cell receptor beta chain was sequenced in a study of blood T cell repertoires in COVID-19. Overall study: Material from acute and convalescent COVID-19 was sourced from the United States, Italy and Spain. Sources were T cells, B-cell-depleted T cells, or PBMCs; the material itself was cDNA or gDNA.

As originally analysed: Estimates of nucleated cell counts were drawn from the amplification of reference gene primers. Assay used: immunoSEQ multiplex PCR; TCRdb lists only in-frame clones, some missing. V and J calls and clone size come straight from that table; D and trimming were deduced from the DNA. In the table there are about 190,000 clones, 84% of which are singletons. Trimming took 3 bases from V and 5 from J, leaving 10 bases between them. CDR1 and CDR2 from the germline V gene are GTSNPN and SVGIG (reference sequence). The CDR3 loop spans 12 amino acids. The gene calls are TRBV30 and TRBJ1-1; maybe TRBD1 (5 bases). Sequencing was performed on peripheral blood. The sequence came from a human donor in a cohort sampled during active COVID-19. CDR3 bases: TGTGCCTGGAGCCAGGGATGGACTGAAGCTTTCTTT. It specifies CAWSQGWTEAFF.